This entry lists 30 T cell receptor beta chains sequenced from one sample in a study of T cells expressing NK-cell markers. TCRdb re-called the 5' RACE reads, yielding one record per CDR3 amino acid sequence without DNA. The table gives 500,000 to 700,000 distinct CDR3 sequences; the top ten clones make up roughly 3.6% of it. Source material: blood T cells: a sorted CD56 or NKG2C T cell subset, CD4+ or CD8+ T cells, or bulk PBMC T cells (not recorded which). Every receptor here comes from a man between 18 and 35 years old in good health.

J is TRBJ2-7 and V is TRBV30; TCRdb picks TRBD1, but there is no DNA to check that call. In germline, CDR1 is GTSNPN, CDR2 SVGIG (reference sequence). The CDR3 consists of 14 residues. The CDR3 protein is CAWTSGTGDSEQYF.

The V gene is TRBV3-1, the J gene TRBJ2-7; there is no DNA to check the TCRdb D call of TRBD2. Per germline, CDR1 LGHDT and CDR2 YNNKEL (reference sequence). This CDR3 spans 15 amino acids. CDR3 in amino acids: CASSQGLAGPYEQYF.

The CDR3 is CASSAVPGYTF. The chain joins TRBV7-9 to TRBJ1-2. The CDR3 loop spans 11 amino acids. The germline V gene encodes CDR1 SEHNR and CDR2 FQNEAQ (reference sequence).

V and J are TRBV7-2 and TRBJ1-1; the D call from TCRdb, TRBD1, cannot be confirmed without DNA. Per germline, CDR1 SGHTA and CDR2 FQGNSA. The CDR3 length is 14 residues. CDR3 sequence reads: CASIAGGYSTEAFF.

The CDR3 protein is CASSTGQGTETQYF. V is TRBV5-1 and J is TRBJ2-5; lacking DNA, the TRBD1 call made by TCRdb goes unchecked. The CDR3 contains 14 residues. The V gene's germline CDR1 is SGHRS and CDR2 YFSETQ.

This chain connects TRBV5-1 to TRBJ2-1; TCRdb's D gene call, TRBD1, goes unchecked for lack of DNA. Germline V gene lookup returns CDR1 SGHRS and CDR2 YFSETQ. This CDR3 has 13 amino acids. CDR3 protein: CASSFDTAQRQFF.

The CDR3 is CASSTDRGETYEQYF. This chain uses TRBV7-2 with TRBJ2-7; without DNA, the TCRdb call of TRBD1 cannot be checked. Germline V lookup: CDR1 SGHTA, CDR2 FQGNSA. The CDR3 runs to 15 residues.

The J gene is TRBJ1-1, the V gene TRBV15. From germline, CDR1 is LNHNV and CDR2 YYDKDF (reference sequence). The CDR3 has 12 amino acids. The CDR3 protein is CATSKLGGGAFF.

V is TRBV10-3 and J is TRBJ2-7; TCRdb designates TRBD1, a call that cannot be tested without DNA. CDR1 and CDR2 (germline): ENHRY, SYGVKD. The CDR3 length is 14 residues. The CDR3 reads CAISTGTVSYEQYF.

The V gene is TRBV4-3, the J gene TRBJ2-1; TCRdb lists TRBD2, though no DNA is available to test this call. Looked up from germline, CDR1 is LGHNA and CDR2 is YSLEER. The CDR3 spans 16 residues. The CDR3: CASSQGTSEAYNEQFF.

The chain employs TRBV12-3 or TRBV12-4 and TRBJ2-2; TCRdb's assignment of TRBD2 cannot be checked, as there is no DNA. The CDR3 covers 16 residues. CDR3 residues: CASSPGLAGHTGELFF.

V and J are TRBV20-1 and TRBJ1-1. This CDR3 spans 12 amino acids. Germline V CDR1 and CDR2: DFQATT, SNEGSKA (reference sequence). This chain's CDR3 is CSARGLNTEAFF.

The chain links TRBV15 to TRBJ2-1; lacking DNA, the TRBD2 call made by TCRdb goes unchecked. The CDR3 totals 18 residues. Germline CDR1 is LNHNV and CDR2 is YYDKDF (reference sequence). CDR3: CATSRGTSVERAYNEQFF.

The V gene is TRBV14, the J gene TRBJ2-5; TCRdb proposes TRBD1, but this gene call is untestable without DNA. In germline, CDR1 is SGHDN, CDR2 FVKESK. There are 15 residues in the CDR3. The CDR3: CASSQVWTDQETQYF.

The rearrangement uses TRBV15 and TRBJ2-1; TCRdb proposes TRBD2, but this gene call is untestable without DNA. Germline CDR1 LNHNV, CDR2 YYDKDF (reference sequence). This CDR3 is built from 15 residues. The CDR3 is CATSTARPPWDEQFF.

The chain couples TRBV20-1 to TRBJ2-1; the TRBD2 assignment by TCRdb is unverifiable without DNA. The germline V gene encodes CDR1 DFQATT and CDR2 SNEGSKA (reference sequence). The CDR3 loop spans 14 amino acids. CDR3 sequence: CSARGQRVGNEQFF.

The chain has TRBV7-6 and TRBJ2-7. Germline values: CDR1 SGHVS, CDR2 FNYEAQ. This CDR3 is 15 amino acids long. This CDR3 is CASSLALGGTYEQYF.

The CDR3: CASSLLQLMDRGRADTQYF. The rearrangement links TRBV18 to TRBJ2-3; TCRdb designates TRBD1, a call that cannot be tested without DNA. This CDR3 comprises 19 residues. Germline V gene lookup returns CDR1 KGHSH and CDR2 LQKENI. Based on the CDR3 plus reference TRBV18 and TRBJ2-3, the full variable domain is NAGVMQNPRHLVRRRGQEARLRCSPMKGHSHVYWYRQLPEEGLKFMVYLQKENIIDESGMPKERFSAEFPKEGPSILRIQQVVRGDSAAYFCASSLLQLMDRGRADTQYFGPGTRLTVL.

V gene TRBV6-2 or TRBV6-3 combines with J gene TRBJ2-1; TCRdb's D call of TRBD2 is untestable without DNA. This CDR3 is 18 amino acids long. Germline V lookup: CDR1 MNHEY, CDR2 SVGEGT. This chain's CDR3 is CASSYGVAGGRSYNEQFF.

The CDR3 protein is CASSPLATYTQYF. The J gene is TRBJ2-3, the V gene TRBV3-1. The germline gives CDR1 LGHDT, CDR2 YNNKEL (reference sequence). The CDR3 contains 13 residues.

V and J are TRBV10-3 and TRBJ2-1; with no DNA, the TCRdb D assignment of TRBD2 cannot be verified. Germline V lookup: CDR1 ENHRY, CDR2 SYGVKD. This CDR3 region has 17 residues. CDR3 residues: CAVNTGTSGGSYNEQFF.

The chain couples TRBV15 to TRBJ2-1. The germline CDR1 and CDR2 sequences are LNHNV and YYDKDF (reference sequence). The CDR3 spans 16 residues. The CDR3 loop is CATSRADLAVRNEQFF. Based on the CDR3 plus reference TRBV15 and TRBJ2-1, the full variable domain is DAMVIQNPRYQVTQFGKPVTLSCSQTLNHNVMYWYQQKSSQAPKLLFHYYDKDFNNEADTPDNFQSRRPNTSFCFLDIRSPGLGDTAMYLCATSRADLAVRNEQFFGPGTRLTVL.

The rearrangement links TRBV5-5 to TRBJ2-5; TCRdb proposes TRBD1, but this gene call is untestable without DNA. This CDR3 comprises 14 residues. Germline V gene sequence: CDR1 SGHKS, CDR2 YYEKEE (reference sequence). This chain's CDR3 is CASSSGQLQETQYF. Based on the CDR3 plus reference TRBV5-5 and TRBJ2-5, the full variable domain is DAGVTQSPTHLIKTRGQQVTLRCSPISGHKSVSWYQQVLGQGPQFIFQYYEKEERGRGNFPDRFSARQFPNYSSELNVNALLLGDSALYLCASSSGQLQETQYFGPGTRLLVL.

The chain uses TRBV5-1 and TRBJ2-7; TCRdb reports TRBD2, a call that lacks DNA to check it against. The CDR3 contains 14 residues. Germline V gene sequence: CDR1 SGHRS, CDR2 YFSETQ. Here the CDR3 reads CASSLEGVGYEQYF.

The rearrangement uses TRBV5-1 and TRBJ2-5; TCRdb reports TRBD2, a call that lacks DNA to check it against. CDR1 SGHRS and CDR2 YFSETQ come from the germline V gene. CDR3 length: 14 residues. CDR3 sequence: CASTDSGRAEAQYF.

V gene TRBV6-1 combines with J gene TRBJ1-3; TCRdb's D call of TRBD1 is untestable without DNA. There are 16 residues in the CDR3. Germline V gene data show CDR1 as MNHNS and CDR2 as SASEGT. The CDR3 region is CASSERSGVSGNTIYF.

The gene calls are TRBV5-1 and TRBJ2-1; checking the TCRdb D call of TRBD1 is not possible without DNA. This CDR3 contains 15 residues. CDR1 and CDR2 (germline): SGHRS, YFSETQ. CDR3 sequence: CASSLADRVYNEQFF.

This chain joins TRBV19 and TRBJ2-7; TCRdb calls TRBD2, which cannot be checked without DNA. Germline V lookup: CDR1 LNHDA, CDR2 SQIVND (reference sequence). This CDR3 comprises 15 residues. CDR3 sequence: CASSWRTGSSYEQYF.

The chain links TRBV20-1 to TRBJ2-2. The CDR3 runs 14 residues. Germline CDR1 is DFQATT and CDR2 is SNEGSKA (reference sequence). CDR3: CSARDSQNTGELFF.

The chain links TRBV20-1 to TRBJ1-2; with no DNA, the TCRdb D assignment of TRBD1 cannot be verified. Germline V gives CDR1 DFQATT, CDR2 SNEGSKA (reference sequence). The CDR3 consists of 15 residues. CDR3 region: CSARDRDRGAGGYTF.